This T cell receptor (beta chain) was sequenced in a study of T-cell reconstitution after alpha-beta-depleted transplantation in children listed by TCRdb under 2016. Context from the whole study: The study quantitatively tracked T-cell immune reconstitution after TCRalphabeta/CD19-depleted allogeneic hematopoietic cell transplantation in children using TCR repertoire profiling.

Remarks on this clonotype: Its antigen has not been determined. Base qualities were left out, and no much larger clone turns up one base away.

Receptor libraries were prepared by PCR. Sequencing relied on an Illumina HiSeq 2500. TCR library preparation used molecular barcoding, with unique molecular identifiers applied to normalize quantification of the TCRbeta repertoire. TCRdb redid the processing of the public reads, applying fastp at Q25 and MiXCR, and retained in-frame beta chains. Identical CDR3 protein sequences are pooled into one entry, listed with their most common genes and DNA. The sample table records hundreds of thousands of distinct CDR3 sequences; 15% to 20% of these occur just once. Over 3% of the sample rests with the top ten. The CDR3 goes from the cysteine to the phenylalanine over 15 residues. This entry keeps only the CDR3 DNA: 45 bases, framed from base 1. As encoded in the germline V gene, CDR1 is MNHEY while CDR2 is SVGAGI. Trimming removed 2 bases from V and 10 bases from J; the gene matches leave 12 bases unexplained.

The chain is assembled from TRBV6-5 and TRBJ1-1, with 8 bases aligning to TRBD1. This clonotype originated in a human donor who donated a stem cell graft to a child with acute lymphoblastic leukemia. The material sequenced was PBMCs from the stem cell graft donor, taken from the stem cell graft. The CDR3 region: CASSYGQGEGYGAFF. The nucleotide sequence is TGTGCCAGCAGTTACGGACAGGGAGAGGGGTACGGAGCTTTCTTT.